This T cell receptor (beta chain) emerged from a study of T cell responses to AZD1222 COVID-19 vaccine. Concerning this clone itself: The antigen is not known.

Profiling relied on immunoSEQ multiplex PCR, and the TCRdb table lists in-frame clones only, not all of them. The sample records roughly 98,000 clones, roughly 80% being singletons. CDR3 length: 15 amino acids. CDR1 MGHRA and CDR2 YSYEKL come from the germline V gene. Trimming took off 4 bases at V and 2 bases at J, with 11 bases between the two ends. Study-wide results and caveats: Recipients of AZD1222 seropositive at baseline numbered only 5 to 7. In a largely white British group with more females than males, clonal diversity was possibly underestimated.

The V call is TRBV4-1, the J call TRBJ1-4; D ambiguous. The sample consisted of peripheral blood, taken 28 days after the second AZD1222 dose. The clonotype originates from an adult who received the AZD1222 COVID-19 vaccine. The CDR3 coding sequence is TGCGCCAGCAGCCGAAGGATCCTCACTAATGAAAAACTGTTTTTT. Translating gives CASSRRILTNEKLFF.